Below are 17 T cell receptor beta chains sequenced from a single sample in a study of blood T cells in healthy people across ages. For the second PCR, which ran for about 7 to 11 cycles, a sample-barcoded 5' primer and a J-beta primer mix were used. TCRdb reprocessed the 5' RACE reads via MiXCR and lists one record per CDR3 protein. The sample lists around 1,000,000 distinct CDR3 sequences; approximately 38% were seen once. Material for sequencing was blood. All receptors derive from a man younger than 35 in good health.

The chain uses TRBV2 and TRBJ2-3, with D unclear. CDR3 size: 14 residues. Looked up from germline, CDR1 is SNHLY and CDR2 is FYNNEI. Trimming shortened V by 4 bases and J by 2 bases, and 10 bases separated the two germline ends. The CDR3 DNA reads as TGTGCCAGCAGTGGGCCCCGGAACACAGATACGCAGTATTTT. This translates into CASSGPRNTDTQYF.

The chain joins TRBV6-1 to TRBJ2-1; TRBD2 agrees at 11 bases. Germline V lookup: CDR1 MNHNS, CDR2 SASEGT. J lost 7 bases, V lost 4 bases, and 6 bases had no gene match. This CDR3 is built from 15 residues. The CDR3 DNA follows: TGTGCCAGCAGTGTACTAGCGGGGGTTGGGAATGAGCAGTTCTTC. Its protein is CASSVLAGVGNEQFF.

This clonotype has a single count. V usage is TRBV6-6 and J usage is TRBJ2-3, with D hard to call. With 3 bases removed from V and 0 bases from J, the gap between germline ends came to 16 bases. CDR1 is MNHNY, CDR2 SVGAGI, per germline (reference sequence). The CDR3 has 17 residues. CDR3 protein: CASSYLDGPYSTDTQYF. In DNA form, the CDR3 reads TGTGCCAGCAGTTATCTGGACGGGCCCTATAGCACAGATACGCAGTATTTT.

This chain links TRBV20-1 with TRBJ2-2; a weak D match, TRBD2 (6 bases). Germline values: CDR1 DFQATT, CDR2 SNEGSKA (reference sequence). The CDR3 extends over 15 amino acids. The ends were cut back, 6 bases at V and 0 bases at J, with 14 bases in the middle. The CDR3 protein is CSAPKGGTNTGELFF. In nucleotides, the CDR3 is TGCAGTGCCCCCAAGGGCGGGACGAACACCGGGGAGCTGTTTTTT.

This clonotype was seen a handful of times. The chain has TRBV7-8 and TRBJ2-3; tentatively, D is TRBD1 (5 bases). Trimming removed 5 bases from V and 2 bases from J, with 11 bases in between. The CDR3 is 14 residues long. Germline CDR1 and CDR2: SGHVS and FQNEAQ. CDR3 sequence (DNA): TGTGCCAGCAGCCTGAAAGGGGTCACAGATACGCAGTATTTT. It codes for CASSLKGVTDTQYF.

This clonotype has a handful of counts. The gene calls are TRBV6-1 and TRBJ1-2; D might be TRBD1 (5 bases). Germline V gives CDR1 MNHNS, CDR2 SASEGT. V dropped 6 bases and J dropped 1 base, with 18 bases sitting between them. The CDR3 has 16 amino acids. The DNA for the CDR3 is TGTGCCAGCAGAAGCGCCGCTGGGGCGAATAACTATGGCTACACCTTC. Translated: CASRSAAGANNYGYTF.

This clonotype was observed a few times. This chain uses TRBV25-1 with TRBJ2-1; 9 nucleotides align to TRBD2. The germline gives CDR1 MGHDK, CDR2 SYGVNS. The CDR3 has 14 residues. V lost 6 bases, J lost 7 bases, and 7 bases stayed unmatched. CDR3 sequence reads: CASSAGGSGNEQFF. The CDR3 DNA sequence: TGTGCCAGCAGCGCGGGGGGGTCAGGGAATGAGCAGTTCTTC.

The chain links TRBV6-6 to TRBJ2-7, with 12 bases matching TRBD2. The trim removed 6 bases at V and 0 bases at J, leaving 6 bases unmatched. The CDR3 extends over 16 amino acids. CDR1 is MNHNY, CDR2 SVGAGI, per germline (reference sequence). DNA for the CDR3: TGTGCCAGCAGCCTCTCTAGCGGGGGGGCCTCCTACGAGCAGTACTTC. Residues: CASSLSSGGASYEQYF.

With respect to this clonotype: This clone may be a read error of a much larger clone one base away. This CDR3 reads CSFVGGSNQPQHF. CDR3 DNA sequence: TGCAGCTTTGTCGGGGGAAGCAATCAGCCCCAGCATTTT. V and J are TRBV29-1 and TRBJ1-5, with a tentative D call TRBD1 (5 bases). With 8 bases removed from V and 1 base from J, the gap between germline ends came to 12 bases. Germline V gives CDR1 SQVTM, CDR2 ANQGSEA. The CDR3 loop spans 13 amino acids.

In its sample, this clonotype was seen a few times. The rearrangement joins TRBV6-4 to TRBJ1-1, with D possibly being TRBD1 (5 bases). The CDR3 loop spans 14 amino acids. Trimming removed 7 bases from V and 4 bases from J, with 16 bases in between. Germline CDR1 reads MRHNA; CDR2 reads SNTAGT. CDR3 loop: CASKKDGGGTEAFF. As DNA, the CDR3 is TGTGCCAGCAAAAAGGACGGGGGAGGCACTGAAGCTTTCTTT.

This clonotype has just a few counts. V is TRBV12-3 or TRBV12-4 and J is TRBJ1-2, with D tentatively TRBD1 (5 bases). With 5 bases removed from V and 8 bases from J, the gap between germline ends came to 21 bases. The CDR3 covers 15 residues. The DNA of the CDR3 is TGTGCCAGCAGTACATCCGGGACGGGGCTTAGAGGCTACACCTTC. It translates to CASSTSGTGLRGYTF.

This chain joins TRBV4-1 and TRBJ2-3, with D possibly TRBD2 on 6 matching bases. CDR1 and CDR2 from the germline V gene are MGHRA and YSYEKL. This CDR3 has 15 residues. V was clipped by 2 bases and J by 6 bases, with 15 bases between them. This CDR3 is CASSQTVGGRDTQYF. CDR3 DNA: TGCGCCAGCAGCCAAACCGTAGGAGGGCGTGATACGCAGTATTTT.

Many counts were recorded for this clonotype. The gene calls are TRBV7-2 and TRBJ2-1; 7 nucleotides agree with TRBD1. CDR3 length: 14 residues. Germline V gene sequence: CDR1 SGHTA, CDR2 FQGNSA. V was clipped by 5 bases and J by 4 bases; unmatched bases: 5. Written as DNA, the CDR3 is TGTGCCAGCAGCCCAGGGGGTTCATACAATGAGCAGTTCTTC. It encodes CASSPGGSYNEQFF.

This clonotype has only a few counts. The V and J genes are TRBV4-1 and TRBJ2-1; no clear D. Germline CDR1 and CDR2: MGHRA and YSYEKL. This CDR3 region has 14 residues. The V end was cut by 3 bases, the J end by 1 base, with 7 bases between. CDR3 coding DNA: TGCGCCAGCAGCCATATCGGGTCCTACAATGAGCAGTTCTTC. This gives the protein CASSHIGSYNEQFF.

This clonotype was seen a few times. The rearrangement links TRBV28 to TRBJ1-5; 10 positions match TRBD1. The length of the CDR3 is 17 residues. CDR1 and CDR2 (germline): MDHEN, SYDVKM. The V and J ends lost 2 bases and 0 bases, in that order; junction bases with no gene match: 4. For the CDR3, the DNA is TGTGCCAGCAGTTTAAGGACAGGGGGATATAGCAATCAGCCCCAGCATTTT. Translation gives CASSLRTGGYSNQPQHF.

J is TRBJ2-1 and V is TRBV12-3 or TRBV12-4; tentatively, D is TRBD2 (6 bases). V was cut by 8 bases and J by 8 bases, with 19 bases left in between. This CDR3 has 14 amino acids. CDR3 in DNA: TGTGCCAGCGGCCCCAGGGCTAGCGACGATGAGCAGTTCTTC. It yields the protein CASGPRASDDEQFF.

This clonotype has a handful of counts. This chain joins TRBV7-2 and TRBJ2-4; D gene ambiguous. The end of the DNA fits TRBJ2-7 better, so the J call may be wrong. Germline CDR1 and CDR2: SGHTA and FQGNSA. The CDR3 totals 14 residues. The CDR3 here is CASSLGGTFYEQYF. DNA of the CDR3: TGTGCCAGCAGCTTAGGGGGTACCTTCTACGAGCAGTACTTC.